The 26 T cell receptor beta chains reported below all come from one sample, sequenced in a study of blood T cells in healthy people across ages. The use of a sample-barcoded 5' primer and a J-beta primer mix characterized a second PCR of roughly 7 to 11 cycles. TCRdb reanalysed the 5' RACE reads using MiXCR and keeps one entry per CDR3 protein. This table has some 1.8 million distinct CDR3 sequences, approximately 40% appearing once. What was sequenced was blood. The receptor source for this set is a human donor in good health.

CDR3 in amino acids: CASSVATRGDSYNEQFF. CDR3 in DNA: TGTGCCAGCAGCGTAGCTACGCGGGGGGACTCCTACAATGAGCAGTTCTTC. The V and J genes are TRBV9 and TRBJ2-1, with 8 positions matching TRBD2. CDR3 size: 17 residues. Germline CDR1 and CDR2: SGDLS and YYNGEE. Trimming cost V 0 bases and J 0 bases; bases outside gene matches: 5.

A note on this clonotype: At one end the junction does not follow the germline gene, possibly because of a read error. The chain combines TRBV7-2 with TRBJ2-1, with 12 bases identical to TRBD2. This CDR3 is 16 amino acids long. The germline V gene encodes CDR1 SGHTA and CDR2 FQGNSA. The DNA of the CDR3 is TGTGCCGGCAGCCGACTAGCGGGGGCCACCTACAATGAGCAGTTCTTC. Protein sequence: CAGSRLAGATYNEQFF.

Comment on this clonotype: Mismatch with germline at one junction end may stem from a read error. This chain connects TRBV2 to TRBJ2-3; D gene unclear. Germline V gene sequence: CDR1 SNHLY, CDR2 FYNNEI. This CDR3 contains 12 residues. The CDR3 is CASSEESDTQYF. The CDR3 region has the DNA TGTGCCAGCAGCGAAGAGTCGGATACGCAGTATTTT.

The V and J genes are TRBV12-3 or TRBV12-4 and TRBJ1-1; 8 bases match TRBD1. The CDR3 is 14 amino acids. The V gene end was trimmed by 5 bases and the J gene end by 1 base; junction bases not matched to a gene: 3. This CDR3 reads CASSRQGRNTEAFF. The CDR3 DNA reads TGTGCCAGCAGTCGACAGGGGCGGAACACTGAAGCTTTCTTT.

This chain joins TRBV20-1 and TRBJ1-5; no reliable D call. The length of the CDR3 is 14 residues. The V gene lost 0 bases and the J gene lost 4 bases, with 10 bases spanning the gap. Per the germline V gene, CDR1 is DFQATT and CDR2 is SNEGSKA (reference sequence). For the CDR3, the DNA is TGCAGTGCTAGAGATCTCTGGTCTAATCAGCCCCAGCATTTT. Its translation is CSARDLWSNQPQHF.

This clonotype has a handful of counts. The rearrangement joins TRBV12-3 or TRBV12-4 to TRBJ1-2, with no clear D. The germline V and J ends were trimmed by 3 bases and 0 bases, with 14 bases remaining between them. This CDR3 is built from 16 residues. The CDR3 bases are TGTGCCAGCAGTTTTGTCCCCGGAGACTCTAACTATGGCTACACCTTC. Translation: CASSFVPGDSNYGYTF.

The V call is TRBV6-6, the J call TRBJ2-1; 11 bases are shared with TRBD2. Germline trimming cut 2 bases from V and 8 bases from J; bases unmatched to any gene: 5. The CDR3 consists of 15 residues. CDR1 is MNHNY, CDR2 SVGAGI, per germline (reference sequence). The CDR3 sequence is CASSYGSGGAHEQFF. The CDR3 DNA is TGTGCCAGCAGTTACGGTAGCGGGGGGGCCCATGAGCAGTTCTTC.

The chain has TRBV20-1 and TRBJ2-3, with D perhaps assigned TRBD1 or TRBD2 (5 bases each). Germline V gives CDR1 DFQATT, CDR2 SNEGSKA (reference sequence). The CDR3 loop spans 15 amino acids. Deletions cut 1 base from V and 2 bases from J, with 13 bases between. The CDR3 region has the DNA TGCAGTGCTAGAGTCAGATCGGGGACCACAGATACGCAGTATTTT. This codes for CSARVRSGTTDTQYF.

This clonotype was counted between two and nine times. V is TRBV11-2 and J is TRBJ2-5; 7 bases line up with TRBD2. The J call is doubtful: the DNA matches TRBJ2-7 better. In germline, CDR1 is SGHAT, CDR2 FQNNGV. The CDR3 consists of 14 residues. CDR3 sequence reads: CASSFGSLATEQYF. CDR3 DNA: TGTGCCAGCAGCTTTGGGTCACTAGCGACCGAGCAGTACTTC.

The CDR3 sequence is CAIREGQSRYGYTF. In DNA, the CDR3 is TGTGCCATCAGGGAGGGACAGTCACGCTATGGCTACACCTTC. The genes are TRBV10-3 and TRBJ1-2, with TRBD1 matching 7 bases. Unmatched junction bases numbered 8, after V lost 6 bases and J lost 4 bases. The CDR3 runs to 14 residues. The germline gives CDR1 ENHRY, CDR2 SYGVKD.

This chain uses TRBV12-3 or TRBV12-4 with TRBJ2-7; 8 nucleotides line up with TRBD1. CDR3 length equals 16 residues. J gave up 1 base and V 6 bases, and 11 bases lay outside the gene matches. Written as DNA, the CDR3 is TGTGCCAGCAGCCCTTCATCCGGGACAGGATCCTACGAGCAGTACTTC. Protein sequence: CASSPSSGTGSYEQYF.

V gene TRBV5-1 combines with J gene TRBJ2-7, with TRBD1 identical over 9 bases. Germline CDR1 reads SGHRS; CDR2 reads YFSETQ. V lost 0 bases to trimming and J lost 9 bases; unmatched junction nucleotides: 4. The CDR3 is 13 amino acids. The CDR3 reads CASSLGQGDLQYF. The CDR3 bases are TGCGCCAGCAGCTTGGGACAGGGGGATTTGCAGTACTTC.

With respect to this clonotype: The junction departs from the called germline gene at one end, perhaps through a read error. The chain recombines TRBV7-2 with TRBJ2-1; maybe TRBD2 (7 bases). Germline CDR1 SGHTA, CDR2 FQGNSA. The CDR3 runs 15 residues. The CDR3: CASSFRGALHNERFF. The CDR3 DNA sequence: TGTGCCAGCAGCTTTCGGGGGGCCCTACATAATGAGCGGTTCTTC.

As DNA, the CDR3 is TGTGCCAGCACCCTTACAGGGGGCGGGACAGATACGCAGTATTTT. It codes for CASTLTGGGTDTQYF. The chain combines TRBV7-2 with TRBJ2-3, with TRBD1 matching 9 bases. The CDR3 runs to 15 residues. The trim removed 7 bases at V and 3 bases at J, leaving 8 bases unmatched. CDR1 is SGHTA, CDR2 FQGNSA, per germline.

This clonotype was observed a few times. The chain recombines TRBV20-1 with TRBJ2-1; D is undetermined. This CDR3 contains 11 residues. V gave up 2 bases and J gave up 7 bases, with 6 bases separating them. The germline V gene encodes CDR1 DFQATT and CDR2 SNEGSKA (reference sequence). The CDR3 region is CSARRRNEQFF. The CDR3 nucleotides read TGCAGTGCTAGAAGGCGGAATGAGCAGTTCTTC.

This chain links TRBV20-1 with TRBJ1-5; D call uncertain. The CDR3 has 14 amino acids. V was clipped by 3 bases and J by 2 bases, with 11 bases between them. Germline loops: CDR1 DFQATT, CDR2 SNEGSKA (reference sequence). The CDR3 DNA sequence: TGCAGTGCTAGTAGGGTCGTAGGCAATCAGCCCCAGCATTTT. Encoded protein: CSASRVVGNQPQHF.

The chain is built from TRBV6-5 and TRBJ2-1; 14 bases fit TRBD2. Germline CDR1 MNHEY, CDR2 SVGAGI. The CDR3 totals 17 residues. J was trimmed by 6 bases and V by 0 bases; bases with no gene match: 4. This chain's CDR3 is CASSYSTSGGALNEQFF. For the CDR3, the DNA is TGTGCCAGCAGTTACTCGACTAGCGGGGGGGCCCTCAATGAGCAGTTCTTC.

This rearrangement joins TRBV7-2 to TRBJ1-6, with a tentative D call TRBD1 (5 bases). The CDR3 contains 17 residues. V gave up 1 base and J gave up 1 base, with 11 bases separating them. Germline V gene data show CDR1 as SGHTA and CDR2 as FQGNSA. DNA of the CDR3: TGTGCCAGCAGCTTAGGGGGCTCGCGGTCCTATAATTCACCCCTCCACTTT. Protein product: CASSLGGSRSYNSPLHF.

The genes are TRBV12-5 and TRBJ1-5; tentatively, D is TRBD1 (6 bases). The V end lost 5 bases, the J end lost 4 bases, and 12 bases lay between the germline ends. CDR1 is LGHNT and CDR2 is FRNRAP in the germline V gene. The CDR3 sequence is 14 residues long. CDR3 loop: CASGTGQLNQPQHF. DNA of the CDR3: TGTGCTAGTGGTACTGGACAGCTGAATCAGCCCCAGCATTTT.

This clonotype showed up just a few times. V and J are TRBV6-2 or TRBV6-3 and TRBJ2-7; D is unresolved. The CDR3 length is 11 residues. Germline values: CDR1 MNHEY, CDR2 SVGEGT. V was clipped by 4 bases and J by 7 bases, with 8 bases between them. The CDR3 region is CASSSLWEQYF. The CDR3 DNA follows: TGTGCCAGCAGTTCCCTCTGGGAGCAGTACTTC.

This clonotype was recorded a few times. The chain couples TRBV7-6 to TRBJ2-3; tentative D call: TRBD1 (5 bases). V lost 6 bases and J lost 0, with 22 bases in between. This CDR3 has 18 amino acids. The germline V gene encodes CDR1 SGHVS and CDR2 FNYEAQ. The CDR3 loop reads CASSEKGSPSSSTDTQYF. CDR3 sequence (DNA): TGTGCCAGCAGTGAGAAGGGGTCCCCGTCCTCGAGCACAGATACGCAGTATTTT. Full variable domain (remainder filled in from reference TRBV7-6 and TRBJ2-3): GAGVSQSPRYKVTKRGQDVALRCDPISGHVSLYWYRQALGQGPEFLTYFNYEAQQDKSGLPNDRFSAERPEGSISTLTIQRTEQRDSAMYRCASSEKGSPSSSTDTQYFGPGTRLTVL.

CDR3 sequence reads: CASSIQGIEAFF. In nucleotides, the CDR3 is TGTGCCAGCAGTATACAGGGTATTGAAGCTTTCTTT. The genes are TRBV12-3 or TRBV12-4 and TRBJ1-1; perhaps TRBD1 as D (6 bases). V lost 5 bases, J lost 7 bases, and 11 bases lay in between. The CDR3 is made up of 12 amino acids.

V gene TRBV5-1 combines with J gene TRBJ2-1; D is unresolved. CDR3 size: 13 residues. Germline lookup yields CDR1 SGHRS and CDR2 YFSETQ. Trimming removed 0 bases from V and 15 bases from J, with 16 bases in between. Here the CDR3 reads CASSLGSMVAGFF. The CDR3 region has the DNA TGCGCCAGCAGCTTGGGGAGCATGGTTGCAGGGTTCTTC.

The chain links TRBV4-1 to TRBJ1-2; perhaps TRBD1 as D (6 bases). V gave up 4 bases and J gave up 4 bases, with 16 bases separating them. Germline CDR1 reads MGHRA; CDR2 reads YSYEKL. This CDR3 comprises 15 residues. CDR3 residues: CASSPPTGESYGYTF. The CDR3 DNA sequence: TGCGCCAGCAGCCCCCCGACAGGAGAAAGCTATGGCTACACCTTC.

Only a few counts were recorded for this clonotype. V and J are TRBV2 and TRBJ2-7; unclear D gene. The CDR3 is 12 amino acids. Trimming cost V 4 bases and J 2 bases, with 6 bases left between them. The germline gives CDR1 SNHLY, CDR2 FYNNEI. The CDR3 protein is CASSVKTYEQYF. The CDR3 DNA follows: TGTGCCAGCAGTGTTAAAACCTACGAGCAGTACTTC.

This clonotype was seen only a few times. The chain employs TRBV25-1 and TRBJ2-7, with a tentative D call TRBD1 (6 bases). V lost 11 bases and J lost 0, with 23 bases in between. This CDR3 is 16 amino acids long. The germline gives CDR1 MGHDK, CDR2 SYGVNS. The chain's CDR3 is CAGGFTTGKISYEQYF. The CDR3 DNA sequence: TGTGCCGGTGGATTTACGACAGGAAAAATCTCCTACGAGCAGTACTTC.